This T cell receptor beta chain is drawn from a study of OX40 agonist ivuxolimab in advanced cancers. At the level of the study: Hepatocellular carcinoma, melanoma, renal cell or head and neck cancer occurred in dose-escalation patients. Partial response was recorded in three patients: one hepatocellular carcinoma and two cutaneous melanoma cases.

Germline V gene data show CDR1 as SEHNR and CDR2 as FQNEAQ (reference sequence). This CDR3 region has 14 residues. Trimming pared 3 bases from V and 0 bases from J, leaving 8 bases between. Generated by immunoSEQ multiplex PCR, the TCRdb table keeps only in-frame clones and is missing some. Found here are 40,000 to 50,000 clones, 70% to 90% of them singletons; the top ten hold about an eighth. This chain links TRBV7-9 with TRBJ2-5; possible D gene TRBD2, 6 bases. This material consisted of CD4+ or CD8+ T cells sorted from blood, taken in a trial of the OX40 agonist ivuxolimab. The sequence was obtained from an adult with an advanced solid tumor such as melanoma, head and neck, liver or kidney cancer. This CDR3 is CASSLEGYQETQYF. CDR3 sequence (DNA): TGTGCCAGCAGCTTGGAGGGATACCAAGAGACCCAGTACTTC.